Here is one T cell receptor beta chain with its context. Its antigen remains unidentified. Germline assignment: CDR1 SQVTM and CDR2 ANQGSEA. Trimming took off 4 bases at V and 6 bases at J, with 6 bases between the two ends. The CDR3 covers 10 residues. The source of the sample is a study of T cell responses to AZD1222 COVID-19 vaccine. Regarding the study as a whole: Spike-specific TCRs gained breadth and depth after people received two AZD1222 doses. Targeting of unmutated variant regions was reportedly seen in nearly half of spike-specific TCRs. Spike as a whole was targeted by vaccine-associated CD4 TCRs, dominant at 160-218 and 743-854.

TCRdb's table, derived via immunoSEQ multiplex PCR, lists solely in-frame clones and lacks some. The table has about 120,000 clones, about 90% seen once. This sample comprised peripheral blood, obtained 28 days after the second AZD1222 dose. The sequence was obtained from an adult who received the AZD1222 COVID-19 vaccine. The V gene is TRBV29-1, the J gene TRBJ1-2; D uncertain. The CDR3, as DNA: TGCAGCGTTGGGACGGATGGCTACACCTTC. Its protein is CSVGTDGYTF.